The 25 T cell receptor beta chains reported below all come from one sample, sequenced in a study of CD8+ T cells in alopecia areata. Sequencing templates came from extracted RNA that was reverse transcribed into cDNA. The protocol was immunoSEQ multiplex PCR, while the TCRdb copy is restricted to in-frame clones and leaves out a portion. The repertoire holds some 240,000 clones, 50% to 60% seen once, with 1.6% in the top ten. The treatment was: oral pan-JAK inhibitor, 5-10 mg twice daily. The source material was CD4+ T cells sorted from blood, sampled at week 4, from a patient treated with tofacitinib. These receptors came from a human donor with alopecia areata.

This sequence joins TRBV15 and TRBJ2-7, with TRBD1 identical over 9 bases. This CDR3 region has 16 residues. V gave up 1 base and J gave up 3 bases; unmatched junction bases: 7. Germline V gives CDR1 LNHNV, CDR2 YYDKDF (reference sequence). The CDR3 sequence: CATSRVPGTGNYEQYF. CDR3 DNA sequence: TGTGCCACCAGCAGAGTACCCGGGACAGGGAACTACGAGCAGTACTTC.

This clone was detected a few times. The rearrangement links TRBV15 to TRBJ2-7; no clear D gene. CDR3 size: 13 residues. V was pared by 0 bases and J by 3 bases, with 6 bases between. Germline-derived CDR1 and CDR2 are LNHNV and YYDKDF (reference sequence). CDR3 sequence reads: CATSRESSYEQYF. CDR3 in DNA: TGTGCCACCAGCAGAGAAAGTAGCTACGAGCAGTACTTC.

V gene TRBV10-1 combines with J gene TRBJ2-3; D gene uncertain. The V end was cut by 3 bases, the J end by 2 bases, with 6 bases between. In germline, CDR1 is WNHNN, CDR2 SYGVQD (reference sequence). This CDR3 has 13 amino acids. The CDR3 DNA is TGCGCCAGCAGTGACCCAGACACAGATACGCAGTATTTT. Its translation: CASSDPDTDTQYF.

This clone was recorded a few times. J is TRBJ2-1 and V is TRBV14; D remains unclear. In germline, CDR1 is SGHDN, CDR2 FVKESK. Trimming took 5 bases from V and 6 from J, leaving 14 bases between them. This CDR3 spans 14 amino acids. The CDR3 loop is CASSFTTALNEQFF. CDR3 bases: TGTGCCAGCAGCTTTACGACTGCCCTCAATGAGCAGTTCTTC.

The V gene is TRBV7-8, the J gene TRBJ2-7; 9 positions agree with TRBD1. Germline-derived CDR1 and CDR2 are SGHVS and FQNEAQ. CDR3 length equals 16 residues. The ends lost 5 bases at V and 6 bases at J; junction bases unmatched: 14. As DNA, the CDR3 is TGTGCCAGCAGCCGAACGTCAGGGACAGGGAGTGGCGAGCAGTACTTC. Protein product: CASSRTSGTGSGEQYF.

This clone was picked up a small number of times. The chain has TRBV30 and TRBJ2-1, with TRBD2 as a possible D gene (5 bases). Germline assignment: CDR1 GTSNPN and CDR2 SVGIG (reference sequence). The CDR3 runs to 13 residues. The V end was cut by 3 bases, the J end by 9 bases, with 15 bases between. The DNA for the CDR3 is TGTGCCTGGAGAAGTGGCCCACTAGGTGAGCAGTTCTTC. This gives the protein CAWRSGPLGEQFF.

The chain recombines TRBV5-6 with TRBJ2-5; TRBD1 agrees at 7 bases. The germline CDR1 and CDR2 sequences are SGHDT and YYEEEE. The CDR3 spans 15 residues. Germline trimming cut 4 bases from V and 1 base from J; bases unmatched to any gene: 7. CDR3 in amino acids: CASSPRWDSQETQYF. The DNA of the CDR3 is TGTGCCAGCAGCCCTCGGTGGGACAGCCAAGAGACCCAGTACTTC. The full variable domain, in which reference TRBV5-6 and TRBJ2-5 provide the parts outside the CDR3, is DAGVTQSPTHLIKTRGQQVTLRCSPKSGHDTVSWYQQALGQGPQFIFQYYEEEERQRGNFPDRFSGHQFPNYSSELNVNALLLGDSALYLCASSPRWDSQETQYFGPGTRLLVL.

A note on this clone: It is likely a read error, because the conserved phenylalanine at the end of the CDR3 is missing. The rearrangement uses TRBV27 and TRBJ1-5; 7 nucleotides agree with TRBD1. Germline assignment: CDR1 MNHEY and CDR2 SMNVEV (reference sequence). J was trimmed by 3 bases and V by 6 bases; bases with no gene match: 14. This CDR3 contains 17 residues. DNA for the CDR3: TGTGCCAGCAGCCGAACCTCGGGACAGAGCCACAATCAGCCCCAGCATTCT. Its translation is CASSRTSGQSHNQPQHS.

The sample holds one count of this clone. The rearrangement links TRBV2 to TRBJ2-7, with D perhaps TRBD1 or TRBD2 (5 bases each). The CDR3 sequence is 13 residues long. Germline CDR1 is SNHLY and CDR2 is FYNNEI. Trimming left V 3 bases short and J 9 bases short, with 15 bases between. This CDR3 is CASSDGRGFGQYF. Here the CDR3 DNA reads TGTGCCAGCAGTGACGGTCGGGGCTTCGGGCAGTACTTC.

The CDR3 sequence: CASSQETYGYNEQFF. The CDR3 DNA follows: TGCGCCAGCAGCCAAGAAACGTACGGTTACAATGAGCAGTTCTTC. The chain links TRBV4-3 to TRBJ2-1; D is undetermined. The CDR3 runs to 15 residues. Germline CDR1 LGHNA, CDR2 YSLEER. V gave up 0 bases and J gave up 4 bases, with 10 bases separating them.

This chain connects TRBV29-1 to TRBJ2-1; maybe TRBD1 (5 bases). This CDR3 contains 12 residues. With 6 bases removed from V and 4 bases from J, the gap between germline ends came to 10 bases. Germline loops: CDR1 SQVTM, CDR2 ANQGSEA. Written as DNA, the CDR3 is TGCAGCGTGCTTGACAGATACAATGAGCAGTTCTTC. It yields the protein CSVLDRYNEQFF.

Of note for this clone: The identical CDR3 is also encoded by other nucleotide sequences in the sample. The chain employs TRBV27 and TRBJ2-5; TRBD1 matches at 9 bases. CDR3 size: 13 residues. V lost 5 bases, J lost 5 bases, and 3 bases stayed unmatched. Germline CDR1 reads MNHEY; CDR2 reads SMNVEV (reference sequence). CDR3 protein: CASSRGQGETQYF. The CDR3 coding sequence is TGTGCCAGCAGTCGCGGACAGGGGGAGACCCAGTACTTC.

This clone appeared a few times. This chain joins TRBV11-3 and TRBJ2-3; D uncertain. CDR1 is SGHNT, CDR2 YENEEA, per germline. This CDR3 comprises 15 residues. The germline V and J ends were trimmed by 0 bases and 2 bases, with 9 bases remaining between them. The CDR3 reads CASSLDPAYTDTQYF. CDR3 bases: TGTGCCAGCAGCTTAGACCCGGCATACACAGATACGCAGTATTTT.

J is TRBJ1-6 and V is TRBV7-2; the match to TRBD1 covers 8 bases. Germline V gene data show CDR1 as SGHTA and CDR2 as FQGNSA. The CDR3 runs to 15 residues. The V gene end was trimmed by 5 bases and the J gene end by 10 bases; junction bases not matched to a gene: 10. CDR3 region: CASSPTQDRDSPLHF. The CDR3 DNA is TGTGCCAGCAGCCCGACCCAGGACAGGGACTCACCCCTCCACTTT. The variable domain in full, completed from reference TRBV7-2 and TRBJ1-6, reads GAGVSQSPSNKVTEKGKDVELRCDPISGHTALYWYRQSLGQGLEFLIYFQGNSAPDKSGLPSDRFSAERTGGSVSTLTIQRTQQEDSAVYLCASSPTQDRDSPLHFGNGTRLTVT.

This sequence joins TRBV29-1 and TRBJ1-2; 8 nucleotides line up with TRBD1. This CDR3 has 12 amino acids. Looked up from germline, CDR1 is SQVTM and CDR2 is ANQGSEA. Trimming cost V 7 bases and J 8 bases; bases outside gene matches: 9. The CDR3 bases are TGCAGCGCCGCGGACAGGGTGGTCGGCTACACCTTC. It encodes CSAADRVVGYTF.

The chain uses TRBV9 and TRBJ2-2; D not resolved. Per the germline V gene, CDR1 is SGDLS and CDR2 is YYNGEE. The CDR3 is 14 residues long. Trimming pared 4 bases from V and 6 bases from J, leaving 13 bases between. The CDR3 here is CASSPAIGAGELFF. The CDR3 DNA reads as TGTGCCAGCAGCCCCGCGATTGGCGCCGGGGAGCTGTTTTTT.

The V call is TRBV5-6, the J call TRBJ2-2; D not certain. The length of the CDR3 is 13 residues. Germline assignment: CDR1 SGHDT and CDR2 YYEEEE. Trimming cost V 4 bases and J 9 bases, with 13 bases left between them. The CDR3 protein is CASSPQIPRELFF. CDR3 sequence (DNA): TGTGCCAGCAGCCCCCAGATCCCACGGGAGCTGTTTTTT.

The gene calls are TRBV27 and TRBJ2-1, with 8 bases that match TRBD1. Germline CDR1 and CDR2: MNHEY and SMNVEV (reference sequence). This CDR3 is built from 16 residues. J was trimmed by 0 bases and V by 5 bases; bases with no gene match: 6. The CDR3 protein is CASSTGQVSSYNEQFF. Written as DNA, the CDR3 is TGTGCCAGCAGTACGGGACAGGTTAGCTCCTACAATGAGCAGTTCTTC.

This chain uses TRBV29-1 with TRBJ1-2; the D gene is possibly TRBD1 (6 bases). V lost 3 bases and J 5 bases, leaving 16 bases between the germline ends. Germline CDR1 SQVTM, CDR2 ANQGSEA. CDR3 length: 14 amino acids. Here the CDR3 reads CSVDGGPYGYGYTF. CDR3 coding DNA: TGCAGCGTTGATGGGGGGCCGTACGGATATGGCTACACCTTC.

The rearrangement uses TRBV27 and TRBJ2-2; D unclear. Germline-derived CDR1 and CDR2 are MNHEY and SMNVEV (reference sequence). V was clipped by 6 bases and J by 5 bases, with 10 bases between them. This CDR3 comprises 13 residues. This chain's CDR3 is CASSYLSTGELFF. CDR3 DNA sequence: TGTGCCAGCAGCTACCTTTCAACCGGGGAGCTGTTTTTT.

The chain combines TRBV25-1 with TRBJ1-2; D is uncertain. The CDR3 is 15 amino acids. V shed 1 base and J shed 4 bases, with 13 bases lying between them. Germline V gives CDR1 MGHDK, CDR2 SYGVNS. The CDR3 DNA reads TGTGCCAGCAGTGAATCTTTAGTTGACATCTATGGCTACACCTTC. It yields the protein CASSESLVDIYGYTF.

The V and J genes are TRBV9 and TRBJ1-6, with D perhaps TRBD1 (5 bases). Trimming pared 3 bases from V and 11 bases from J, leaving 12 bases between. Looked up from germline, CDR1 is SGDLS and CDR2 is YYNGEE. The CDR3 totals 13 residues. CDR3 in DNA: TGTGCCAGCAGCGCAACTATAGGGGCACCCCTCCACTTT. The encoded protein is CASSATIGAPLHF.

This clone was recorded only once. The CDR3 protein is CAWYLYTEAFF. For the CDR3, the DNA is TGTGCCTGGTACCTCTACACTGAAGCTTTCTTT. V gene TRBV30 combines with J gene TRBJ1-1; no clear D gene. V was shortened by 5 bases and J by 3 bases, with 7 bases between the two germline ends. The length of the CDR3 is 11 residues. In germline, CDR1 is GTSNPN, CDR2 SVGIG (reference sequence).

V is TRBV2 and J is TRBJ2-2; 10 bases align to TRBD2. J gave up 4 bases and V 6 bases, and 5 bases lay outside the gene matches. This CDR3 contains 15 residues. Per germline, CDR1 SNHLY and CDR2 FYNNEI. CDR3 amino acids: CASRPSGGSTGELFF. Written as DNA, the CDR3 is TGTGCCAGCAGACCTAGCGGGGGCTCCACCGGGGAGCTGTTTTTT.

This rearrangement joins TRBV5-5 to TRBJ2-7; D unresolved. The CDR3 length is 11 residues. Germline CDR1 and CDR2: SGHKS and YYEKEE (reference sequence). V lost 0 bases and J lost 6, with 4 bases in between. CDR3 bases: TGTGCCAGCAGCTTGGCTACCGAGCAGTACTTC. Translation: CASSLATEQYF.